This entry is about one T cell receptor (beta chain). Its antigen remains unidentified. The data stem from a study of T cell responses to AZD1222 COVID-19 vaccine. Measured with immunoSEQ multiplex PCR; TCRdb has only the in-frame clones, and not every one. Of about 150,000 clones listed, about 86% are singletons. This CDR3 has 13 residues. Germline V lookup: CDR1 MNHNS, CDR2 SASEGT. Between the trimmed V and J ends, which lost 3 bases and 5 bases, there was a span of 8 bases. Regarding the study as a whole: When two AZD1222 doses had been given, Spike-specific TCR breadth and depth rose. The donor cohort was predominantly white British with a female majority, and clonal diversity may have been underestimated.

The material sequenced was peripheral blood, taken on day 0 of MenACWY control vaccination. The receptor was derived from an adult in good health. J is TRBJ2-1 and V is TRBV6-1; a weak D match, TRBD1 (5 bases). The CDR3 nucleotides are TGTGCCAGCAGTGATCCAGGGAACAATGAGCAGTTCTTC. Encoded protein: CASSDPGNNEQFF.